A single sample gave rise to the 23 T cell receptor beta chains below, sequenced in a study of regulatory T cells in long-lasting Graves disease. Time point described: persistent/refractory GD, antithyroid drugs over 5 years with positive TRAb. PBMCs were the source of the RNA used for TCR sequencing. According to the study, TCR beta libraries were built with iRepertoire HTBI primers and CDR3-region Arm-PCR. TCRdb recomputed calls from the multiplex PCR reads with MiXCR, one row per CDR3 protein. There are about 430,000 distinct CDR3 sequences in the sample; roughly 23% occur only once, and around 15% lies in the top ten. The sample consisted of peripheral blood mononuclear cells (PBMCs), taken when the disease was refractory, from a patient treated with antithyroid drugs. These TCRs come from a female donor with Graves disease.

The CDR3 reads CASGAEETQYF. The CDR3 nucleotides read TGTGCCAGCGGGGCAGAAGAGACCCAGTACTTC. The V and J genes are TRBV6-1 and TRBJ2-5; D possibly corresponds to TRBD1 (5 bases). Germline V gene sequence: CDR1 MNHNS, CDR2 SASEGT. The CDR3 loop spans 11 amino acids. V gave up 8 bases and J gave up 3 bases, with 7 bases separating them.

This clonotype was seen at least ten times. The rearrangement uses TRBV11-2 and TRBJ2-5; 11 bases are shared with TRBD2. CDR1 and CDR2 from the germline V gene are SGHAT and FQNNGV. Trimming removed 5 bases from V and 6 bases from J; junction bases left unmatched: 11. The CDR3 is 16 amino acids. The CDR3 region is CASSIDSGRARKTQYF. The CDR3 DNA is TGTGCCAGCAGCATCGATAGCGGGAGGGCCCGAAAGACCCAGTACTTC.

This chain uses TRBV7-9 with TRBJ2-2, with D tentatively TRBD2 (5 bases). The V gene lost 7 bases and the J gene lost 1 base, with 13 bases spanning the gap. This CDR3 is 15 amino acids long. CDR1 and CDR2 (germline): SEHNR, FQNEAQ (reference sequence). This CDR3 reads CASTGPSGNTGELFF. CDR3 coding DNA: TGTGCCAGCACTGGTCCGAGCGGGAACACCGGGGAGCTGTTTTTT. The full variable domain, with the rest looked up from reference TRBV7-9 and TRBJ2-2, is DTGVSQNPRHKITKRGQNVTFRCDPISEHNRLYWYRQTLGQGPEFLTYFQNEAQLEKSRLLSDRFSAERPKGSFSTLEIQRTEQGDSAMYLCASTGPSGNTGELFFGEGSRLTVL.

This clonotype was counted only a few times. The DNA is left out, because the CDR3 cannot be placed on it with certainty; the CDR3 is given as TCRdb lists it. The chain uses TRBV6-1 and TRBJ2-2; the table assigns TRBD2, which was not confirmed against the DNA. The CDR3 comprises 18 residues, both ends counted. The germline gives CDR1 MNHNS, CDR2 SASEGT. CDR3: CASSTSGLAGVNTGELFF.

A word on this clonotype: One end of the junction is discordant with germline, which a read error may explain. This sequence joins TRBV19 and TRBJ2-7, with D perhaps TRBD2 (5 bases). The CDR3 totals 13 residues. CDR1 is LNHDA, CDR2 SQIVND, per germline (reference sequence). The CDR3 sequence: CASSIGVTYGQYF. For the CDR3, the DNA is TGTGCCAGTAGTATCGGGGTAACCTACGGGCAGTACTTC.

This clonotype was counted ten times or more. V gene TRBV12-3 or TRBV12-4 combines with J gene TRBJ2-5; a possible D gene is TRBD1 (6 bases). Trimming left V 4 bases short and J 5 bases short, with 11 bases between. This CDR3 is built from 13 residues. The CDR3: CASSSGTRETQYF. The CDR3 DNA follows: TGTGCCAGCAGTTCCGGGACAAGGGAGACCCAGTACTTC.

Note on this clonotype: This sequence is one base from a far larger clone and is likely a read error. The V call is TRBV2, the J call TRBJ2-4, with 12 bases aligning to TRBD2. The tail of the sequence fits TRBJ2-5 better, so the J call may be wrong. Looked up from germline, CDR1 is SNHLY and CDR2 is FYNNEI. This CDR3 is 15 amino acids long. CDR3 sequence reads: CVSSGLAGWQETQYF. In nucleotides, the CDR3 is TGTGTCAGCAGCGGACTAGCGGGATGGCAGGAGACCCAGTACTTC.

At least ten counts were recorded for this clonotype. V gene TRBV20-1 combines with J gene TRBJ2-6; D perhaps matches TRBD1 (6 bases). V lost 6 bases and J lost 2, with 11 bases in between. The CDR3 is 14 amino acids. Germline V gene sequence: CDR1 DFQATT, CDR2 SNEGSKA (reference sequence). CDR3 sequence reads: CSAIRGTGANVLTF. The CDR3 DNA is TGCAGTGCGATCAGGGGTACTGGGGCCAACGTCCTGACTTTC.

As concerns this clonotype: The junction and the germline gene differ at one end; a read error may be behind it. This chain joins TRBV7-3 and TRBJ1-1; tentatively, D is TRBD1 (5 bases). The CDR3 extends over 16 amino acids. CDR1 and CDR2 from the germline V gene are SGHTA and FQGTGA. The CDR3 reads CASSSHSGTVNTEASF. The DNA for the CDR3 is TGTGCCAGCAGCTCTCACTCCGGGACCGTGAACACTGAAGCTTCCTTT. The full variable domain, in which reference TRBV7-3 and TRBJ1-1 provide the parts outside the CDR3, is GAGVSQTPSNKVTEKGKYVELRCDPISGHTALYWYRQSLGQGPEFLIYFQGTGAADDSGLPNDRFFAVRPEGSVSTLKIQRTERGDSAVYLCASSSHSGTVNTEASFGQGTRLTVV.

This clonotype was observed at least ten times. This chain joins TRBV28 and TRBJ2-1, with 9 nucleotides matching TRBD2. The germline CDR1 and CDR2 sequences are MDHEN and SYDVKM. The CDR3 is 16 residues long. Unmatched junction bases numbered 7, after V lost 6 bases and J lost 1 base. In DNA form, the CDR3 reads TGTGCCAGCAGCGTAACTAGCGGGCCGTCCTACAATGAGCAGTTCTTC. Encoded protein: CASSVTSGPSYNEQFF.

This clonotype was seen repeatedly, ten times or more. This chain links TRBV7-2 with TRBJ1-6, with D maybe TRBD1 (6 bases). CDR1 is SGHTA, CDR2 FQGNSA, per germline. The CDR3 has 12 amino acids. Trimming took 5 bases from V and 8 from J, leaving 7 bases between them. CDR3 loop: CASSPGDSPLHF. Written as DNA, the CDR3 is TGTGCCAGCAGCCCAGGGGATTCACCCCTCCACTTT.

This clonotype occurred many times. The chain joins TRBV15 to TRBJ1-4, with 10 nucleotides matching TRBD1. The germline gives CDR1 LNHNV, CDR2 YYDKDF (reference sequence). The CDR3 extends over 13 amino acids. V was pared by 5 bases and J by 8 bases, with 2 bases of the junction left unmatched. The CDR3 DNA sequence: TGTGCCACCAGCGGGACAGGGGAGGAAAAACTGTTTTTT. This gives the protein CATSGTGEEKLFF.

Turning to this clonotype: Sequence at one end of the junction differs from germline and may be a read error. The rearrangement joins TRBV7-8 to TRBJ2-1; TRBD2 is a possible D gene (5 bases). From germline, CDR1 is SGHVS and CDR2 FQNEAQ. The CDR3 runs to 15 residues. CDR3 bases: TGTGCCGGCAGCTTAAGTCGGGAAGAGTCCAATGAGCAGTTCTTC. The encoded protein is CAGSLSREESNEQFF.

The chain carries TRBV9 and TRBJ1-4; D might be TRBD1 (6 bases). CDR1 and CDR2 from the germline V gene are SGDLS and YYNGEE. There are 15 residues in the CDR3. V lost 0 bases and J lost 8, with 14 bases in between. DNA of the CDR3: TGTGCCAGCAGCGTAGAGGCAGGGGTTTTGGAAAAACTGTTTTTT. Translating gives CASSVEAGVLEKLFF.

V and J are TRBV6-5 and TRBJ2-1; D is possibly TRBD2 (6 bases). Trimming cost V 3 bases and J 0 bases, with 9 bases left between them. This CDR3 comprises 15 residues. CDR1 and CDR2 (germline): MNHEY, SVGAGI. CDR3 bases: TGTGCCAGCAGTTATGGGCGGGACTCCTACAATGAGCAGTTCTTC. Encoded protein: CASSYGRDSYNEQFF.

This CDR3 is CASSLVRALGTQYF. The CDR3 DNA sequence: TGCGCCAGCAGCTTGGTTCGGGCCCTCGGGACCCAGTACTTC. The chain joins TRBV5-1 to TRBJ2-5; D not resolved. Germline lookup yields CDR1 SGHRS and CDR2 YFSETQ. The length of the CDR3 is 14 residues. V lost 0 bases and J lost 7, with 13 bases in between. The variable domain in full, with the rest retrieved from reference TRBV5-1 and TRBJ2-5, is KAGVTQTPRYLIKTRGQQVTLSCSPISGHRSVSWYQQTPGQGLQFLFEYFSETQRNKGNFPGRFSGRQFSNSRSEMNVSTLELGDSALYLCASSLVRALGTQYFGPGTRLLVL.

The genes are TRBV5-5 and TRBJ2-2, with 7 bases fitting TRBD1. The CDR3 has 15 residues. Germline V gene lookup returns CDR1 SGHKS and CDR2 YYEKEE (reference sequence). The V segment lost 5 bases and the J segment 6 bases; nucleotides outside the gene matches: 10. As DNA, the CDR3 is TGTGCCAGCAGTACCGGGACAGCTACCTCCGGGGAGCTGTTTTTT. Translated, it gives CASSTGTATSGELFF.

The chain employs TRBV4-1 and TRBJ2-1; D uncertain. CDR3 length equals 12 residues. Trimming took 0 bases from V and 9 from J, leaving 6 bases between them. The V gene's germline CDR1 is MGHRA and CDR2 YSYEKL. The DNA of the CDR3 is TGCGCCAGCAGCCAAGATTGGTCTGAGCAGTTCTTC. It translates to CASSQDWSEQFF.

Many counts were recorded for this clonotype. This sequence joins TRBV12-3 or TRBV12-4 and TRBJ2-2; a possible D gene is TRBD2 (7 bases). The CDR3 is 14 residues long. Trimming took off 3 bases at V and 7 bases at J, with 12 bases between the two ends. In DNA form, the CDR3 reads TGTGCCAGCAGTTTCGGGGGGCAAGGCGGGGAGCTGTTTTTT. It is translated as CASSFGGQGGELFF.

The rearrangement links TRBV19 to TRBJ1-1; TRBD1 matches at 10 bases. Germline lookup yields CDR1 LNHDA and CDR2 SQIVND (reference sequence). V lost 7 bases, J lost 0 bases, and 2 bases stayed unmatched. The CDR3 is 14 amino acids. The CDR3 sequence is CASTGTGVNTEAFF. The DNA of the CDR3 is TGTGCCAGTACCGGGACAGGGGTGAACACTGAAGCTTTCTTT.

The chain recombines TRBV6-2 or TRBV6-3 with TRBJ2-7; 10 positions match TRBD1. Germline CDR1 and CDR2: MNHEY and SVGEGT. The ends lost 4 bases at V and 5 bases at J; junction bases unmatched: 17. The CDR3 consists of 18 residues. CDR3 residues: CASSSAAGDRGQVHEQYF. In nucleotides, the CDR3 is TGTGCCAGCAGTTCCGCAGCGGGGGACAGGGGCCAAGTACACGAGCAGTACTTC.

V usage is TRBV30 and J usage is TRBJ2-2; D not certain. Trimming removed 7 bases from V and 6 bases from J, with 9 bases in between. This CDR3 has 11 residues. Germline V gene lookup returns CDR1 GTSNPN and CDR2 SVGIG (reference sequence). CDR3 residues: CASKPAGELFF. In nucleotides, the CDR3 is TGTGCCTCAAAGCCCGCCGGGGAGCTGTTTTTT.

This clonotype was observed at least ten times. CDR3 sequence: CASSLGPTGTTEAFF. The CDR3 DNA follows: TGTGCCAGCAGTTTAGGGCCAACCGGGACCACTGAAGCTTTCTTT. The V gene is TRBV12-3 or TRBV12-4, the J gene TRBJ1-1, with a weak D call TRBD1 (5 bases). The CDR3 totals 15 residues. The V gene lost 1 base and the J gene lost 4 bases, with 13 bases spanning the gap.